Shown below are 10 T cell receptor beta chains from a single sample sequenced in a study of Ad26.COV2.S vaccination and SARS-CoV-2 variants. Treatment given: some 20 received Ad26.COV2.S at low or high dose, single or two shots; 5 received placebo; per-sample allocation not given. At day 63 after the first vaccine or placebo injection, samples were drawn. Some clones are missing from TCRdb's copy, which holds only in-frame ones; the method was immunoSEQ multiplex PCR. The sample holds roughly 460,000 clones, about 89% seen once. Sequences were derived from peripheral blood, sampled in a trial of Ad26.COV2.S vaccine versus placebo. The source is a person between 18 and 59 years old who received the Ad26.COV2.S COVID-19 vaccine or a placebo.

The chain employs TRBV6-6 and TRBJ2-7, with 7 bases fitting TRBD1. Trimming cost V 5 bases and J 6 bases; bases outside gene matches: 7. Germline-derived CDR1 and CDR2 are MNHNY and SVGAGI (reference sequence). The CDR3 loop spans 13 amino acids. CDR3 sequence: CASSRGQSAEQYF. As DNA, the CDR3 is TGTGCCAGCAGTAGGGGACAGTCCGCCGAGCAGTACTTC.

This chain uses TRBV5-4 with TRBJ2-3; TRBD2 matches 9 bases. V was pared by 4 bases and J by 6 bases, with 9 bases of the junction left unmatched. The germline gives CDR1 SGHNT, CDR2 YYREEE (reference sequence). The CDR3 extends over 15 amino acids. This chain's CDR3 is CASSSGTSRLDTQYF. The CDR3 region has the DNA TGTGCCAGCAGCAGCGGGACTAGCAGATTGGATACGCAGTATTTT. Looking up the rest from reference TRBV5-4 and TRBJ2-3 gives the full variable domain: ETGVTQSPTHLIKTRGQQVTLRCSSQSGHNTVSWYQQALGQGPQFIFQYYREEENGRGNFPPRFSGLQFPNYSSELNVNALELDDSALYLCASSSGTSRLDTQYFGPGTRLTVL.

V and J are TRBV10-2 and TRBJ1-2; 9 positions agree with TRBD1. The CDR3 has 14 amino acids. The V and J ends lost 7 bases and 8 bases, in that order; junction bases with no gene match: 11. CDR1 and CDR2 from the germline V gene are WSHSY and SAAADI. The CDR3 DNA reads TGCGCCAGCACAATGACAGGGGGTCTCTGGGGCTACACCTTC. Translated, it gives CASTMTGGLWGYTF.

The chain is built from TRBV6-2 or TRBV6-3 and TRBJ2-3; 11 bases agree with TRBD2. V lost 6 bases and J lost 5; bases outside the gene matches: 7. This CDR3 is 15 amino acids long. Germline values: CDR1 MNHEY, CDR2 SVGEGT. This chain's CDR3 is CASSTGTSGGDTQYF. Written as DNA, the CDR3 is TGTGCCAGCAGCACCGGGACTAGCGGCGGAGATACGCAGTATTTT.

V usage is TRBV28 and J usage is TRBJ2-1, with 7 bases aligning to TRBD2. V was clipped by 6 bases and J by 0 bases; unmatched bases: 5. The germline V gene has CDR1 MDHEN and CDR2 SYDVKM. The CDR3 spans 15 residues. The DNA for the CDR3 is TGTGCCAGCAGCCCACTAGCGACCTCCTACAATGAGCAGTTCTTC. This sequence encodes CASSPLATSYNEQFF.

The V and J genes are TRBV30 and TRBJ1-3; D is uncertain. Germline assignment: CDR1 GTSNPN and CDR2 SVGIG (reference sequence). The CDR3 is made up of 11 amino acids. V was shortened by 4 bases and J by 8 bases, with 9 bases between the two germline ends. CDR3 residues: CAWTAVDTIYF. The CDR3 coding sequence is TGTGCCTGGACAGCCGTGGACACCATATATTTT.

Turning to this clone: Other DNA sequences within the sample encode an identical CDR3. The chain is built from TRBV5-4 and TRBJ2-1; 9 positions agree with TRBD2. V shed 0 bases and J 5 bases; nucleotides not matched to a gene: 3. The CDR3 extends over 15 amino acids. The germline V gene has CDR1 SGHNT and CDR2 YYREEE (reference sequence). The CDR3 DNA reads as TGTGCCAGCAGCTTGGGGCTAGCGGGGAACAATGAGCAGTTCTTC. This translates into CASSLGLAGNNEQFF.

This chain links TRBV2 with TRBJ1-6; D gene ambiguous. CDR3 length: 12 residues. Trimming removed 5 bases at V and 9 bases at J, with 8 bases between. Germline V gene data show CDR1 as SNHLY and CDR2 as FYNNEI. CDR3 in DNA: TGTGCCAGCAGTAACTCGGCTTCACCCCTCCACTTT. It yields the protein CASSNSASPLHF.

The V call is TRBV25-1, the J call TRBJ1-1; 8 nucleotides match TRBD1. This CDR3 has 14 residues. From germline, CDR1 is MGHDK and CDR2 SYGVNS. The junction had 7 bases not matched to a gene; V was cut back by 4 bases and J by 6 bases. CDR3 amino acids: CASSARGTGAEAFF. Here the CDR3 DNA reads TGTGCCAGCAGTGCCCGAGGGACAGGCGCTGAAGCTTTCTTT.

The genes are TRBV4-2 and TRBJ2-1; unclear D gene. Germline V lookup: CDR1 LGHNA, CDR2 YNFKEQ. V was trimmed by 2 bases and J by 0 bases, leaving 14 bases between them. The CDR3 totals 17 residues. The chain's CDR3 is CASSQRDRVDSYNEQFF. The DNA for the CDR3 is TGTGCCAGCAGCCAACGTGACCGAGTCGACTCCTACAATGAGCAGTTCTTC.